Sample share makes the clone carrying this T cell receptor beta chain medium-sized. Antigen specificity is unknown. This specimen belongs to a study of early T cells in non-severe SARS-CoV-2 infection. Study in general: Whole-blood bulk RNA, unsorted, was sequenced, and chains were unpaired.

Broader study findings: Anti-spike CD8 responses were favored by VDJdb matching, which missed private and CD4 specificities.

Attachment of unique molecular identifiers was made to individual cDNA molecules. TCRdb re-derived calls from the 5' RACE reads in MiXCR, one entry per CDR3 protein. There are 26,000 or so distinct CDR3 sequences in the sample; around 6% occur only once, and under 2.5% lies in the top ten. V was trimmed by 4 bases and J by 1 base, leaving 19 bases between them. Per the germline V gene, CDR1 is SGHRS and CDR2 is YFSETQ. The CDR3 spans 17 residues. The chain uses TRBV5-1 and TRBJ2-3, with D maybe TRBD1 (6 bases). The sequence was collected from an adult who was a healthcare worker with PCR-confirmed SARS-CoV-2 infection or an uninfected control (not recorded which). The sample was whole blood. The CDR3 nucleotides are TGCGCCAGCAGCAAGGACAGCAACCACTTGGGCACAGATACGCAGTATTTT. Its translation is CASSKDSNHLGTDTQYF.